This record looks at one T cell receptor beta chain sequence and its context. Its antigen remains unknown. The data derive from a study of vaccination effects on CD4 cells after COVID-19. CD4+ T cell isolation took place after more than eight days of culture. Vaccinated participants had no history of SARS-CoV-2 infection and tested negative for nucleocapsid antibodies. The CDR3 contains 17 residues. The V and J ends lost 0 bases and 2 bases respectively, with 16 bases between them. Germline CDR1 is SGHDN and CDR2 is FVKESK. Whole-study results and caveats: The study found marked clonal contraction of infection- and vaccine-induced clones late after vaccination. Healthy vaccinees had only 1 of 255 vaccine-induced clones cross-react with common cold coronaviruses.

The assay was immunoSEQ multiplex PCR, and TCRdb's table has in-frame clones only and misses some. Among 65,000 to 80,000 clones, approximately 71% were seen once, and the ten largest hold over 2%. The input for sequencing was CD4+ T cells from PBMCs cultured without peptide, taken before COVID-19 vaccination. This chain joins TRBV14 and TRBJ2-5, with a tentative D call TRBD2 (5 bases). The receptor's source is a human donor who received a COVID-19 vaccine. CDR3 region: CASSQDTGDRGQETQYF. The CDR3 DNA reads TGTGCCAGCAGCCAAGACACCGGGGATCGGGGTCAAGAGACCCAGTACTTC.